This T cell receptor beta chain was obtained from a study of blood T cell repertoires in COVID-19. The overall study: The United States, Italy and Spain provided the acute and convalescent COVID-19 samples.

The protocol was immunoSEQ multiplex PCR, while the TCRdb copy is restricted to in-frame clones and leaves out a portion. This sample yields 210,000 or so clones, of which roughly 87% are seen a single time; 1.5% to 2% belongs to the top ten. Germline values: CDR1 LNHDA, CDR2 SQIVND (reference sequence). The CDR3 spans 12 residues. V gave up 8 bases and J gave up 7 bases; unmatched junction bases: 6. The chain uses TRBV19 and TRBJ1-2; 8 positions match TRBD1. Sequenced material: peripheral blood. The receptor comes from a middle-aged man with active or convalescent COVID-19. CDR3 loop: CASRTGQAGYTF. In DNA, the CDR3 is TGTGCCAGTCGGACAGGGCAGGCTGGCTACACCTTC.